This TCR beta chain was sequenced during a study of shared clonotypes between healthy human individuals. On the study more broadly: The donor pool was made up of a couple of women and a few men aged 18 to 49.

A note on this clone: Its antigen is currently unknown.

Broader study findings: Limited genetic and exposure-history diversity came from having few donors. Generally, naive subsets came out with larger estimated richness than memory subsets.

Some clones are missing from TCRdb's copy, which holds only in-frame ones; the method was immunoSEQ multiplex PCR. The table includes roughly 2.2 million clones, over 85% detected once. The sequenced sample was naive CD4+ T cells from PBMCs. Subset specified: CD45RA+ positively selected. The sequence derives from a man aged 18 to 29 in good health. Some clones in this sample may be carry-over from other donors' samples.

CDR3 DNA sequence: TGCAGCCTAAGGGGGAGACAGAACGAAGAGACCCAGTACTTC. Amino acid sequence: CSLRGRQNEETQYF. The rearrangement uses TRBV29-1 and TRBJ2-5; D perhaps matches TRBD1 (6 bases). The length of the CDR3 is 14 residues. CDR1 and CDR2 (germline): SQVTM, ANQGSEA. The V and J ends lost 8 bases and 3 bases respectively, with 19 bases between them.